The rows below give T cell receptor beta chains drawn from one sample of a study of T cells after posttransplantation cyclophosphamide. Method: immunoSEQ multiplex PCR; TCRdb's copy keeps in-frame clones and lacks some. This table has about 9,900 clones, over 75% appearing once. The sequenced sample was PBMCs, obtained after an allogeneic stem cell transplant with a calcineurin inhibitor and methotrexate. The receptors were gathered from a male patient younger than 45 who received an allogeneic stem cell transplant from an unrelated donor, was CMV-positive, and had no GVHD. Among the T cells, some may be from the graft donor. Each CDR3 is given with its conserved first and last residue.

V: TRBV5-4; J: TRBJ2-2; CDR3: CASSLVSGSATGELFF
V: TRBV19; J: TRBJ2-1; CDR3: CASRPGTSGYNEQFF
V: TRBV4-3; J: TRBJ1-5; CDR3: CASSQEGGTKHF
V: TRBV28; J: TRBJ2-3; CDR3: CASREGWGLAGTTDTQYF
V: TRBV7-3; J: TRBJ1-2; CDR3: CASSGQGSYGYTF
V: TRBV4-1; J: TRBJ2-1; CDR3: CASSPQGLWRSEQFF
V: TRBV5-1; J: TRBJ1-4; CDR3: CASSFQGNRNEKLFF
V: TRBV10-3; J: TRBJ1-2; CDR3: CAISSTGNGYTF
V: TRBV29-1; J: TRBJ1-3; CDR3: CSVEWAGRRNTIYF
V: TRBV28; J: TRBJ1-2; CDR3: CASSSPPGGTYGYTF
V: TRBV9; J: TRBJ2-5; CDR3: CASSVGLAGGPSGETQYF
V: TRBV28; J: TRBJ2-1; CDR3: CASSSPGGQSYNEQFF
V: TRBV2; J: TRBJ2-3; CDR3: CASSVDRGLQYF
V: TRBV2; J: TRBJ1-2; CDR3: CASNLDRQGTYGYTF
V: TRBV18; J: TRBJ1-2; CDR3: CASSPPSNRGNYGYTF
V: TRBV27; J: TRBJ2-1; CDR3: CASRVGLSYNEQFF
V: TRBV5-1; J: TRBJ2-1; CDR3: CASSYTGTSGEQFF
V: TRBV2; J: TRBJ2-3; CDR3: CASSDGQGSFDTQYF
V: TRBV20-1; J: TRBJ2-7; CDR3: CSLSRDDEQYF
V: TRBV4-3; J: TRBJ2-3; CDR3: CASSQDPGQMSTDTQYF
V: TRBV5-4; J: TRBJ2-2; CDR3: CASSLGTRANTGELFF
V: TRBV6-5; J: TRBJ2-7; CDR3: CAHQGGGRSPYEQYF
V: TRBV9; J: TRBJ2-1; CDR3: CASSGLNNNEQFF
V: TRBV7-2; J: TRBJ2-5; CDR3: CAEGEETQYF
V: TRBV7-2; J: TRBJ2-1; CDR3: CASSPRGGPHEQFF
V: TRBV11-2; J: TRBJ2-6; CDR3: CASSLDRPGSGANVLTF
V: TRBV7-6; J: TRBJ2-2; CDR3: CASSSWQGAGELFF
V: TRBV6-6; J: TRBJ2-5; CDR3: CASSPEGSMETQYF
V: TRBV5-1; J: TRBJ2-5; CDR3: CASSSPASGMETQYF
V: TRBV28; J: TRBJ2-1; CDR3: CASRRLALEQFF